One and the same sample provided the 19 T cell receptor beta chains below, sequenced in a study of OX40 agonist ivuxolimab in advanced cancers. Clones were sequenced by immunoSEQ multiplex PCR, and TCRdb holds only the in-frame ones, with some missing. The sample has roughly 61,000 clones, around 88% seen once. The input for sequencing was CD4+ or CD8+ T cells sorted from blood, taken in a trial of the OX40 agonist ivuxolimab. The receptor set was obtained from an adult with an advanced solid tumor such as melanoma, head and neck, liver or kidney cancer.

The chain is built from TRBV7-9 and TRBJ2-2; D is uncertain. Germline assignment: CDR1 SEHNR and CDR2 FQNEAQ (reference sequence). Trimming removed 5 bases at V and 6 bases at J, with 13 bases between. CDR3 length: 14 amino acids. CDR3 sequence: CASSVVFGAGELFF. The CDR3 nucleotides read TGTGCCAGCAGCGTCGTTTTTGGGGCCGGGGAGCTGTTTTTT.

The rearrangement uses TRBV4-3 and TRBJ2-2, with 8 positions matching TRBD2. V trimming: 0 bases; J trimming: 6 bases; junction bases outside the gene matches: 12. This CDR3 is 18 amino acids long. CDR1 and CDR2 (germline): LGHNA, YSLEER. CDR3 coding DNA: TGCGCCAGCAGCCAAGAGGCCGGGACTAGATTCGTCGCCGGGGAGCTGTTTTTT. Its translation: CASSQEAGTRFVAGELFF.

The chain recombines TRBV29-1 with TRBJ2-7, with 7 bases that match TRBD2. V lost 3 bases and J lost 4; bases outside the gene matches: 6. CDR1 is SQVTM, CDR2 ANQGSEA, per germline. The CDR3 is 13 residues long. The CDR3 region has the DNA TGCAGCGTTGAGCGGGGGAGTTCATACGAGCAGTACTTC. Translating gives CSVERGSSYEQYF.

In DNA, the CDR3 is TGTGCCAGCAGCGTAGGAAGAGGTCTTGGTGGCTACACCTTC. Its translation is CASSVGRGLGGYTF. J is TRBJ1-2 and V is TRBV9; D ambiguous. This CDR3 comprises 14 residues. The germline V and J ends were trimmed by 0 bases and 7 bases, with 13 bases remaining between them. The germline V gene has CDR1 SGDLS and CDR2 YYNGEE.

The chain combines TRBV9 with TRBJ2-1; TRBD2 might be the D (5 bases). The V end lost 0 bases, the J end lost 0 bases, and 7 bases lay between the germline ends. This CDR3 is built from 15 residues. Germline assignment: CDR1 SGDLS and CDR2 YYNGEE. CDR3: CASSVADSSYNEQFF. The CDR3, as DNA: TGTGCCAGCAGCGTAGCGGACTCCTCCTACAATGAGCAGTTCTTC.

The chain combines TRBV5-1 with TRBJ1-4; D uncertain. The CDR3 has 21 residues. CDR1 and CDR2 from the germline V gene are SGHRS and YFSETQ. The V end was cut by 1 base, the J end by 0 bases, with 25 bases between. The CDR3 region has the DNA TGCGCCAGCAGCTTGCGGGTGAGTGCAGAAAGCCTCCTCTCAACTAATGAAAAACTGTTTTTT. Translating gives CASSLRVSAESLLSTNEKLFF.

The chain has TRBV10-3 and TRBJ2-1; weak D call: TRBD2 (6 bases). The CDR3 has 13 amino acids. Germline V gene data show CDR1 as ENHRY and CDR2 as SYGVKD. V shed 8 bases and J shed 5 bases, with 13 bases lying between them. CDR3 protein: CAIGRETNNEQFF. In DNA, the CDR3 is TGTGCCATCGGGCGGGAAACTAACAATGAGCAGTTCTTC.

The V call is TRBV18, the J call TRBJ2-4; D might be TRBD2 (6 bases). Germline V gene data show CDR1 as KGHSH and CDR2 as LQKENI. CDR3 length: 15 residues. V was trimmed by 3 bases and J by 8 bases, leaving 17 bases between them. CDR3 amino acids: CASSPGWGERDIQYF. Written as DNA, the CDR3 is TGTGCCAGCTCACCGGGATGGGGGGAAAGGGACATTCAGTACTTC.

This chain connects TRBV28 to TRBJ1-4, with unresolved D. V was clipped by 4 bases and J by 7 bases, with 7 bases between them. Per germline, CDR1 MDHEN and CDR2 SYDVKM. The CDR3 is made up of 12 amino acids. In DNA, the CDR3 is TGTGCCAGCAGTTCCTACCGTGAAAAACTGTTTTTT. Translation: CASSSYREKLFF.

The genes are TRBV5-1 and TRBJ1-1; D not resolved. V shed 3 bases and J shed 0 bases, with 15 bases lying between them. The CDR3 sequence is 16 residues long. CDR1 SGHRS and CDR2 YFSETQ come from the germline V gene. The DNA for the CDR3 is TGCGCCAGCAGCTCCGCCGAGCACGTAATGAACACTGAAGCTTTCTTT. Its translation is CASSSAEHVMNTEAFF.

This clone was counted only a few times. The rearrangement links TRBV7-9 to TRBJ1-5, with 9 positions matching TRBD1. Germline-derived CDR1 and CDR2 are SEHNR and FQNEAQ (reference sequence). This CDR3 comprises 14 residues. Trimming cost V 1 base and J 5 bases; bases outside gene matches: 0. CDR3 bases: TGTGCCAGCAGCTTAGGGACAGGGGATCAGCCCCAGCATTTT. This codes for CASSLGTGDQPQHF.

CDR3 sequence: CASSPGRRETQYF. CDR3 in DNA: TGTGCCAGCTCACCAGGGAGACGAGAGACCCAGTACTTC. V usage is TRBV18 and J usage is TRBJ2-5; D possibly corresponds to TRBD2 (5 bases). Per germline, CDR1 KGHSH and CDR2 LQKENI. Deletions cut 2 bases from V and 4 bases from J, with 8 bases between. The CDR3 is 13 residues long.

This chain connects TRBV5-4 to TRBJ2-2, with a possible D match to TRBD2 (5 bases). The CDR3 has 17 residues. Germline V lookup: CDR1 SGHNT, CDR2 YYREEE (reference sequence). Trimming removed 0 bases from V and 7 bases from J, with 19 bases in between. The DNA for the CDR3 is TGTGCCAGCAGCTTGGCCCCACCCAACGGACTGGTCGGGGAGCTGTTTTTT. Its protein product is CASSLAPPNGLVGELFF.

The gene calls are TRBV6-5 and TRBJ1-2, with 7 bases aligning to TRBD1. The CDR3 runs to 14 residues. After removal of 5 bases from V and 7 bases from J, the junction contained 10 bases not matched to a gene. Germline V CDR1 and CDR2: MNHEY, SVGAGI. The DNA for the CDR3 is TGTGCCAGCAGTGGCAGACAGGGTGAAGGTGGCTACACCTTC. Its translation is CASSGRQGEGGYTF.

The chain is built from TRBV7-9 and TRBJ2-3, with 9 bases fitting TRBD2. The CDR3 has 14 residues. Germline V gives CDR1 SEHNR, CDR2 FQNEAQ (reference sequence). Trimming cost V 3 bases and J 4 bases; bases outside gene matches: 2. The CDR3 nucleotides read TGTGCCAGCAGCTTGGGGACTAGCTCAGATACGCAGTATTTT. Residues: CASSLGTSSDTQYF.

The rearrangement uses TRBV6-5 and TRBJ2-3; no firm D call. V was trimmed by 2 bases and J by 1 base, leaving 13 bases between them. CDR3 length: 16 amino acids. The germline CDR1 and CDR2 sequences are MNHEY and SVGAGI. The CDR3 region is CASSYLITSGTDTQYF. CDR3 nucleotides: TGTGCCAGCAGTTACCTTATAACTTCGGGCACAGATACGCAGTATTTT.

The chain is built from TRBV19 and TRBJ1-5; the match to TRBD1 covers 10 bases. The CDR3 totals 17 residues. The ends lost 5 bases at V and 1 base at J; junction bases unmatched: 8. The germline CDR1 and CDR2 sequences are LNHDA and SQIVND (reference sequence). CDR3: CASSARTGGFSNQPQHF. The CDR3 region has the DNA TGTGCCAGTAGTGCCCGGACAGGGGGGTTCAGCAATCAGCCCCAGCATTTT.

This clone was seen a few times. The chain links TRBV11-3 to TRBJ2-7; TRBD1 aligns across 7 bases. The CDR3 covers 14 residues. In germline, CDR1 is SGHNT, CDR2 YENEEA. With V trimmed by 5 bases and J by 0 bases, 4 bases remained unmatched. The CDR3 DNA sequence: TGTGCCAGCAGCCACAGGGGCTACTCCTACGAGCAGTACTTC. This codes for CASSHRGYSYEQYF.

The chain employs TRBV5-4 and TRBJ2-2, with 9 bases matching TRBD1. The V gene's germline CDR1 is SGHNT and CDR2 YYREEE (reference sequence). J lost 4 bases, V lost 6 bases, and 10 bases had no gene match. The length of the CDR3 is 16 residues. The CDR3 DNA reads as TGTGCCAGCAACCCTGGACAGGGGAAGATCACCGGGGAGCTGTTTTTT. Its protein product is CASNPGQGKITGELFF. The variable domain in full, with the rest retrieved from reference TRBV5-4 and TRBJ2-2, is ETGVTQSPTHLIKTRGQQVTLRCSSQSGHNTVSWYQQALGQGPQFIFQYYREEENGRGNFPPRFSGLQFPNYSSELNVNALELDDSALYLCASNPGQGKITGELFFGEGSRLTVL.